This T cell receptor beta chain was identified in a study of blood T cell repertoires in COVID-19. The CDR3 is made up of 15 amino acids. Germline CDR1 reads SGHNT; CDR2 reads YYREEE (reference sequence). Trimming at V came to 7 bases and at J to 4 bases, leaving 13 bases not matched to a gene. The data were produced by immunoSEQ multiplex PCR, yet TCRdb's version contains in-frame clones alone and is incomplete. The sample yields around 230,000 clones, 80% to 90% seen once. The chain uses TRBV5-4 and TRBJ1-2; 7 bases are shared with TRBD1. The TCR originated in a man aged 40-49 years who had recovered from COVID-19. The sequencing sample was made of PBMCs or T cells enriched from blood (not recorded which). The CDR3 reads CASRPPNRDSYGYTF. CDR3 in DNA: TGTGCCAGCCGACCCCCAAACCGGGACAGCTATGGCTACACCTTC.